The T cell receptor (beta chain) described here comes from a study of type 1 regulatory T cells. As for the study in general: T-allo10 is a Tr1-enriched, alloantigen-specific CD4 T cell product made in vitro.

Note on this clonotype: What it recognizes is unknown. At one of its ends the junction is not consistent with the germline gene, which may arise from a read error.

The germline gives CDR1 DFQATT, CDR2 SNEGSKA (reference sequence). The CDR3 is made up of 14 amino acids. The study's findings and limits: Type 1 regulatory T cells had a more restricted TCR repertoire than non-type 1 regulatory T cells.

TCRdb itself ran the reads through MiXCR, one entry per CDR3 protein. The sample lists tens of thousands of distinct CDR3 sequences; around 62% were seen once. What was sequenced was cultured non-Tr1 T cells, either the whole culture or a sorted T cell fraction (not recorded which). The gene calls are TRBV20-1 and TRBJ2-2; 7 nucleotides line up with TRBD2. The receptor was isolated from a human donor in good health. The CDR3 DNA is TGCAGTGCTACCGACTCCGCGGGAGCCGGGGGGCTGTTTTTT. Amino acids: CSATDSAGAGGLFF.